Listed here is a single T cell receptor beta chain. Its antigen is currently not known. No much larger clone exists at a distance of one base, and base qualities are not known. The donors were healthy, HIV-negative adults with no recently reported acute infections or vaccinations. Only Caucasian adults living in Nashville, Tennessee, USA were represented among the donors. Magnetic negative selection was used to enrich CD4+ T cells, after which naive cells were positively selected on CD45RA and the negative fraction became the memory subset. Blood was obtained by leukapheresis, after which PBMCs were separated by Ficoll-Histopaque density gradient centrifugation and cryopreserved in liquid nitrogen vapor phase. Analytical flow cytometry was used to check the purity and quantity of each magnetically sorted T cell population. Each sorted fraction had its genomic DNA isolated and then quantified by UV absorbance on a Nanodrop 2000c.

This specimen comes from a study of shared clonotypes between healthy human individuals (dated by TCRdb to about 2020). In terms of the full investigation: The cohort comprised a couple of women and a few men aged 18 to 49 years. For each donor, CD4 naive and CD4 memory were each run on three plates, CD8 naive on two plates, and CD8 memory on one plate. To estimate repertoire size and how much clonotypes are shared between individuals, the study performed deep sequencing of blood TCR repertoires from five healthy adults. To increase sequencing depth and limit assay-specific biases, different laboratories used diverse techniques to prepare libraries and sequence TCR repertoires. Leukapheresis yielded between about 0.85 and 10 billion PBMCs per donor. Overall study results and their limits: Naive subsets generally had larger estimated clonotype richness than memory subsets did. Compared with non-shared clonotypes, the clonotypes found in all four sorted-subset donors had higher generation probabilities. When a few donors were compared, the shared fraction of clonotypes was 5% to 6.5% for naive CD4, around 4% for naive CD8, 2% to 2.5% for memory CD4, and roughly 0.4% for memory CD8. Sampling was limited to blood, and TCR repertoires in tissue likely differ from TCR repertoires in blood. Pairwise subsampling indicated that sequencing depth was expected to affect the degree of clonotype sharing among donors. Because the study included a small number of donors, the genetic and exposure-history diversity represented was limited. Even with the large sequencing depth, rarefaction of the sorted-subset datasets indicated that sequencing was incomplete.

Using the deep immunoSEQ assay, multiplex PCR amplified TCR CDR3 regions from genomic DNA. Extracted genomic DNA from each cell subset was spread evenly across all wells of several immunoSEQ 96-well plates, with each plate serving as a replicate. For sorted subsets, approximately 190 ng genomic DNA, equal to 25,000 to 35,000 T cell genomes, was loaded into each replicate PCR. Purified libraries were quantified with a Qubit 3.0 fluorometer, sized on a Bioanalyzer 2100, and re-quantified with the KAPA Library Quantification kit. A separate single-read 150-cycle Illumina NextSeq 550 flow cell was used to sequence each immunoSEQ 96-well plate. The authors processed their data as follows. Because the immunoSEQ output held only junctional sequences and lacked quality scores, the filtering could not match the filtering applied to full-length reads. To assign V/J genes and CDR3, sequences were annotated using PyIR, a Python wrapper for IgBLAST v1.9, with IMGT germline references. Reads were filtered out if the reads had weak V/J assignments (E-value above 1e-6), no CDR3, stop codons, out-of-frame junctions, or ambiguous translated residues. V3J clonotypes were defined as sequences sharing an identical inferred V gene, J gene, and CDR3 amino acid sequence. To compute the percentage overlap between repertoires, the number of shared unique clonotypes was divided by the size of the smaller repertoire. Richness of each repertoire was evaluated using RTK rarefaction, the Chao1 estimator, and Recon v2.1 estimates of unobserved clonotypes. OLGA was used to compute generation probabilities for all TCRbeta clonotypes that the gDNA method yielded from several donors. Held by TCRdb, this immuneACCESS table contains in-frame sequences only and omits some clones. Under half of the omission traces to an unresolved V gene where checked; the cause of the rest is unknown. V and J calls and clone size come straight from that table; D and trimming were deduced from the DNA. The sample profile shows more than 2,000,000 clones; about 92% of them were found once. Of the sample, over 0.12% is held by the ten largest clones.

CDR1 and CDR2 are read off the germline V gene as MGHRA and YSYEKL. There are 15 amino acids in the CDR3, from cysteine to phenylalanine inclusive. This entry keeps only the CDR3 DNA: 45 bases, framed from base 1. From V the trimming removes 1 base and from J it removes 4 bases, while the gene matches leave 6 bases of the junction unaccounted for. This clonotype was sampled from a man aged 18 to 29 in good health. The rearrangement combines TRBV4-1 with TRBJ1-1; TRBD1 lines up with 7 middle nucleotides. The material sequenced was naive CD4+ T cells sorted from blood. Explained via the paper, the cell subset or site label denotes: CD45RA+ positively selected. The sequenced DNA: TGCGCCAGCAGCCAAGTAGACAGGGTGTCCACTGAAGCTTTCTTT. It translates as CASSQVDRVSTEAFF.